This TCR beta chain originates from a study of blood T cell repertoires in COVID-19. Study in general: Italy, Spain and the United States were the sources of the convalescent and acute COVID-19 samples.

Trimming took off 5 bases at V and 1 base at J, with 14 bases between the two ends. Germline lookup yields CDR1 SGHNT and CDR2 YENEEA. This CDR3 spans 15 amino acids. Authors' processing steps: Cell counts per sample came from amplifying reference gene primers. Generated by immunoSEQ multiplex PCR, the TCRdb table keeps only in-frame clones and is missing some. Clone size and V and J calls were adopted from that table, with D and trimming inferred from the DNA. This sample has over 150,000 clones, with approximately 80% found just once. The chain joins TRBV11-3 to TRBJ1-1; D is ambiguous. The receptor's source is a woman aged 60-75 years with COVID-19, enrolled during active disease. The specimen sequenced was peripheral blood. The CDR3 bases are TGTGCCAGCAGCCCGCCCGTGAGGGAGAACACTGAAGCTTTCTTT. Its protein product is CASSPPVRENTEAFF.